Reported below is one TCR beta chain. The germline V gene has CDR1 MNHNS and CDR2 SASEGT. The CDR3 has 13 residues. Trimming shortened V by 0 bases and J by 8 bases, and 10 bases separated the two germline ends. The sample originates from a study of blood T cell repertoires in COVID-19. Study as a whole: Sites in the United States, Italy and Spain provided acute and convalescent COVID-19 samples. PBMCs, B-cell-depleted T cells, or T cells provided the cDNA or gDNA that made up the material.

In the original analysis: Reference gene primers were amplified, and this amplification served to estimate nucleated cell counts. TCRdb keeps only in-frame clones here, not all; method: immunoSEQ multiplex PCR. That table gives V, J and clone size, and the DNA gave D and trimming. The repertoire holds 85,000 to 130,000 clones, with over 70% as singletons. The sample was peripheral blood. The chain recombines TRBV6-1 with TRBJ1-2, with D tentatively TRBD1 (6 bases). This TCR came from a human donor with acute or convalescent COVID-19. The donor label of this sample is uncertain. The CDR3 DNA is TGTGCCAGCAGTGAAGCCCCGGGGGGCGGCTACACCTTC. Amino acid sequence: CASSEAPGGGYTF.